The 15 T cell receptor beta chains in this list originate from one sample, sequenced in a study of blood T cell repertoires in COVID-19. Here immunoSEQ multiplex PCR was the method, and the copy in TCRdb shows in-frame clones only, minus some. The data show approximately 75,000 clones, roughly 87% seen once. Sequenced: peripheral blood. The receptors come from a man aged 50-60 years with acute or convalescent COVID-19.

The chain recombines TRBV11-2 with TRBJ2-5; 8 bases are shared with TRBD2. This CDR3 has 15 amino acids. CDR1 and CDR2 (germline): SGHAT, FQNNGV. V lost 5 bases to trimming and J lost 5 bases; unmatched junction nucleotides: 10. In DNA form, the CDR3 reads TGTGCCAGCAGCGCGGAGCGGGGGATCTGGGAGACCCAGTACTTC. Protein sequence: CASSAERGIWETQYF. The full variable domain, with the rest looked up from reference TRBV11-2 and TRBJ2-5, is EAGVAQSPRYKIIEKRQSVAFWCNPISGHATLYWYQQILGQGPKLLIQFQNNGVVDDSQLPKDRFSAERLKGVDSTLKIQPAKLEDSAVYLCASSAERGIWETQYFGPGTRLLVL.

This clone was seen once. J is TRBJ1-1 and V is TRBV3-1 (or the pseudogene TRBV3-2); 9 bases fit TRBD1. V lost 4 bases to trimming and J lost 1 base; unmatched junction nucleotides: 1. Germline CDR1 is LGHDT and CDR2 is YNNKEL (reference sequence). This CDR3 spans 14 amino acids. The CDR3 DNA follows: TGTGCCAGCAGCCCACAGGGGGCGAACACTGAAGCTTTCTTT. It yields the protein CASSPQGANTEAFF.

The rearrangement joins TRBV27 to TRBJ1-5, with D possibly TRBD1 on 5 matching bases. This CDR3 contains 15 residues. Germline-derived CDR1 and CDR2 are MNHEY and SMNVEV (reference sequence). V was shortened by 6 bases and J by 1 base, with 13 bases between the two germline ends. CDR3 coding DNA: TGTGCCAGCAGATGGGGGGTAGAGAGCAATCAGCCCCAGCATTTT. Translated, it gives CASRWGVESNQPQHF.

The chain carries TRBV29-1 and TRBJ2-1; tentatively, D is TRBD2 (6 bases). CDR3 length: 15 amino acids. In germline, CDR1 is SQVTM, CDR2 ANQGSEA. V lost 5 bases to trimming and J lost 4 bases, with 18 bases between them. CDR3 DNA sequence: TGCAGCGTTCCTCATGACGGTGCGGGGTACAATGAGCAGTTCTTC. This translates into CSVPHDGAGYNEQFF.

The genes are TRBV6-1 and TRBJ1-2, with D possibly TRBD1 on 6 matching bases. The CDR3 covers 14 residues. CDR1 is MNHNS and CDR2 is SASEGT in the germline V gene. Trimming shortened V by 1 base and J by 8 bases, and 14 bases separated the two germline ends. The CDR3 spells CASSEDRDTLGYTF. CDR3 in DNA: TGTGCCAGCAGTGAAGACCGGGACACCCTCGGCTACACCTTC.

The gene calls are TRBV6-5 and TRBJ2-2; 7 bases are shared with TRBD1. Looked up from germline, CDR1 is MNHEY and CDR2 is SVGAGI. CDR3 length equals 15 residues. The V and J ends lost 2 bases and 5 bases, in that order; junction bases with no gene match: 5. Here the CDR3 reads CASSYVSGGTGELFF. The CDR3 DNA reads TGTGCCAGCAGTTACGTTTCAGGGGGAACCGGGGAGCTGTTTTTT.

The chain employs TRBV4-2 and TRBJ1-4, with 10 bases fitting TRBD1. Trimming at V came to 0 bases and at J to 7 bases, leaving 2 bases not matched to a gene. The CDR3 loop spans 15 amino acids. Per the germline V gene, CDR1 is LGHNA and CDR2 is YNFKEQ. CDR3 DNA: TGTGCCAGCAGCCAAGAGACAGGGGGCACTGAAAAACTGTTTTTT. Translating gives CASSQETGGTEKLFF.

CDR3 nucleotides: TGTGCCAGCAGCCAAGGTACGGGGACTGGTACAGATACGCAGTATTTT. Translation: CASSQGTGTGTDTQYF. This chain links TRBV3-1 (or the pseudogene TRBV3-2) with TRBJ2-3; TRBD2 is a possible D gene (6 bases). Trimming shortened V by 1 base and J by 3 bases, and 14 bases separated the two germline ends. CDR3 size: 16 residues. The germline V gene has CDR1 LGHDT and CDR2 YNNKEL (reference sequence).

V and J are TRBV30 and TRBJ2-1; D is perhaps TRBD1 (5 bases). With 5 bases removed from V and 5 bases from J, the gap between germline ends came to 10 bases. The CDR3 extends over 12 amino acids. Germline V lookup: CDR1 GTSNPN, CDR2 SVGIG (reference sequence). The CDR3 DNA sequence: TGTGCCTGGCAGGGATTGAACAATGAGCAGTTCTTC. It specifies CAWQGLNNEQFF.

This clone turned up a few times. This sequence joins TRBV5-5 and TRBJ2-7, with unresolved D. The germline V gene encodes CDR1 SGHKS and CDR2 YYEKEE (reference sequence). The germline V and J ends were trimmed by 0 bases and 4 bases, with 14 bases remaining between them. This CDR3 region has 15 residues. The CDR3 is CASSLEHLTLYEQYF. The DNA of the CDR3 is TGTGCCAGCAGCTTGGAACACCTTACCCTTTACGAGCAGTACTTC.

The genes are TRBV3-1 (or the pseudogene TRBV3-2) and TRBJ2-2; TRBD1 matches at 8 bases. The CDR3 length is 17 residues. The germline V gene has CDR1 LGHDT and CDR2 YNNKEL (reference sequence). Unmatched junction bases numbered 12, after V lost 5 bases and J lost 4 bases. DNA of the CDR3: TGTGCCAGCAGCTCACTGCAGGGGGCGTTTAGCACCGGGGAGCTGTTTTTT. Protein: CASSSLQGAFSTGELFF.

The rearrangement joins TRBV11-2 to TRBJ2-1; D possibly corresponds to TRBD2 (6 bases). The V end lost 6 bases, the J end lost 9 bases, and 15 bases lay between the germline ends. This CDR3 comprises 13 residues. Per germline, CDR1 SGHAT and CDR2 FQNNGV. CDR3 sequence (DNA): TGTGCCAGCAGTCAAAATTCGGGAGTTGAGCAGTTCTTC. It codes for CASSQNSGVEQFF.

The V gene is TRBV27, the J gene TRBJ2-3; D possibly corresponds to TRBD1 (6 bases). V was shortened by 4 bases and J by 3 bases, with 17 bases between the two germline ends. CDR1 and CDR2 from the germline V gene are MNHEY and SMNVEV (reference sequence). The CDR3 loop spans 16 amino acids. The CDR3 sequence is CASSYLGQPNTDTQYF. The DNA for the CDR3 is TGTGCCAGCAGTTATTTAGGACAGCCGAATACAGATACGCAGTATTTT.

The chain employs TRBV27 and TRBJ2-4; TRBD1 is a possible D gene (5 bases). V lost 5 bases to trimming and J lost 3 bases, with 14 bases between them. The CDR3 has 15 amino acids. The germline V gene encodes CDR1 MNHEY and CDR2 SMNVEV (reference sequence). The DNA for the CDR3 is TGTGCCAGCAGTAGCCTAGGGGTCGGCAAAAACATTCAGTACTTC. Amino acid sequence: CASSSLGVGKNIQYF.

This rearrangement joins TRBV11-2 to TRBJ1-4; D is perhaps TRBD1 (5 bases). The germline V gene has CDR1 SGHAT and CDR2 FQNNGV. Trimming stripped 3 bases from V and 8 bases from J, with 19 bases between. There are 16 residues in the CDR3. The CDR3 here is CASSLDPPGGGEKLFF. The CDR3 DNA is TGTGCCAGCAGCTTGGACCCCCCCGGGGGTGGAGAAAAACTGTTTTTT.